These 17 T cell receptor beta chains were sequenced from one sample in a study of T cells after somatic rescue of genetic block. This table comes from immunoSEQ multiplex PCR, and its TCRdb copy is limited to in-frame clones, with some not included. The sample consists of about 14,000 clones, approximately 79% of them appearing once. Sequenced sample: peripheral blood mononuclear cells (PBMCs). Receptors originate from a boy aged 10-17 years.

The chain uses TRBV18 and TRBJ2-4, with 9 nucleotides matching TRBD2. The CDR3 is 16 amino acids. V was pared by 2 bases and J by 2 bases, with 4 bases of the junction left unmatched. Germline V CDR1 and CDR2: KGHSH, LQKENI. CDR3 residues: CASSPGLAGSKNIQYF. In DNA, the CDR3 is TGTGCCAGCTCACCAGGGCTAGCGGGATCCAAAAACATTCAGTACTTC.

The rearrangement joins TRBV10-3 to TRBJ1-3; D is unresolved. V was pared by 5 bases and J by 4 bases, with 12 bases between. CDR1 is ENHRY and CDR2 is SYGVKD in the germline V gene. The CDR3 loop spans 14 amino acids. The CDR3 here is CAISRDGVGNTIYF. The DNA of the CDR3 is TGTGCCATCAGTAGAGATGGAGTGGGAAACACCATATATTTT.

The J gene is TRBJ1-1, the V gene TRBV28; the D is unclear. V lost 4 bases and J lost 1, with 10 bases in between. The CDR3 covers 14 residues. Germline V gives CDR1 MDHEN, CDR2 SYDVKM. The CDR3 is CASSYPARNTEAFF. In DNA form, the CDR3 reads TGTGCCAGCAGTTATCCGGCGAGGAACACTGAAGCTTTCTTT.

This chain joins TRBV5-1 and TRBJ2-3; D is ambiguous. CDR1 SGHRS and CDR2 YFSETQ come from the germline V gene. V was trimmed by 0 bases and J by 4 bases, leaving 9 bases between them. This CDR3 spans 14 amino acids. The CDR3 DNA sequence: TGCGCCAGCAGCTTGGTTGTGTTCTCAGATACGCAGTATTTT. Translating it yields CASSLVVFSDTQYF.

The V call is TRBV10-3, the J call TRBJ1-5; D is unclear. Germline CDR1 reads ENHRY; CDR2 reads SYGVKD. The V gene lost 4 bases and the J gene lost 0 bases, with 7 bases spanning the gap. CDR3 length: 14 amino acids. In nucleotides, the CDR3 is TGTGCCATCAGTGGGGCAGATAGCAATCAGCCCCAGCATTTT. Amino acids: CAISGADSNQPQHF.

The chain recombines TRBV2 with TRBJ1-1; a possible D gene is TRBD1 (5 bases). The CDR3 loop spans 15 amino acids. In germline, CDR1 is SNHLY, CDR2 FYNNEI. V was trimmed by 5 bases and J by 4 bases, leaving 17 bases between them. CDR3 residues: CASSRGHGPPTEAFF. CDR3 nucleotide sequence: TGTGCCAGCAGTCGTGGACATGGGCCCCCCACTGAAGCTTTCTTT.

V and J are TRBV5-1 and TRBJ1-1; the D gene is possibly TRBD1 (5 bases). The CDR3 is made up of 13 amino acids. Trimming removed 1 base at V and 4 bases at J, with 8 bases between. The germline V gene encodes CDR1 SGHRS and CDR2 YFSETQ. The CDR3 sequence is CASSLTGGTEAFF. The CDR3 coding sequence is TGCGCCAGCAGCTTGACCGGGGGCACTGAAGCTTTCTTT.

The V gene is TRBV28, the J gene TRBJ2-2, with 8 bases lining up with TRBD2. CDR1 and CDR2 from the germline V gene are MDHEN and SYDVKM. The CDR3 covers 15 residues. The V gene end was trimmed by 8 bases and the J gene end by 4 bases; junction bases not matched to a gene: 9. This CDR3 reads CASGSAGGITGELFF. The CDR3 DNA reads TGTGCCAGCGGTTCGGCGGGGGGCATCACCGGGGAGCTGTTTTTT. The complete variable domain, with remaining parts taken from reference TRBV28 and TRBJ2-2, reads DVKVTQSSRYLVKRTGEKVFLECVQDMDHENMFWYRQDPGLGLRLIYFSYDVKMKEKGDIPEGYSVSREKKERFSLILESASTNQTSMYLCASGSAGGITGELFFGEGSRLTVL.

The V gene is TRBV11-2, the J gene TRBJ2-1; D is possibly TRBD1 or TRBD2 (5 bases each). This CDR3 has 16 residues. Trimming took off 1 base at V and 3 bases at J, with 13 bases between the two ends. CDR1 and CDR2 (germline): SGHAT, FQNNGV. The CDR3 DNA reads TGTGCCAGCAGCTTAGTAGGGACCCGGCGCTACAATGAGCAGTTCTTC. This translates into CASSLVGTRRYNEQFF. Full variable domain (outside the CDR3, taken from reference TRBV11-2 and TRBJ2-1): EAGVAQSPRYKIIEKRQSVAFWCNPISGHATLYWYQQILGQGPKLLIQFQNNGVVDDSQLPKDRFSAERLKGVDSTLKIQPAKLEDSAVYLCASSLVGTRRYNEQFFGPGTRLTVL.

This clone turned up a few times. V gene TRBV10-3 combines with J gene TRBJ1-1; the match to TRBD1 covers 9 bases. From germline, CDR1 is ENHRY and CDR2 SYGVKD. This CDR3 is built from 14 residues. Trimming took 6 bases from V and 3 from J; bases not matched to a gene: 5. The CDR3 here is CAIRPRTGDTEAFF. CDR3 in DNA: TGTGCCATCAGGCCCAGGACAGGGGACACTGAAGCTTTCTTT.

The V gene is TRBV5-6, the J gene TRBJ1-4; D might be TRBD1 (6 bases). The germline CDR1 and CDR2 sequences are SGHDT and YYEEEE. This CDR3 is built from 14 residues. Trimming pared 1 base from V and 8 bases from J, leaving 12 bases between. The DNA for the CDR3 is TGTGCCAGCAGCTTGATACAGGGCCCCGAAAAACTGTTTTTT. Its protein product is CASSLIQGPEKLFF.

The gene calls are TRBV12-5 and TRBJ1-1; D is ambiguous. Germline loops: CDR1 LGHNT, CDR2 FRNRAP. This CDR3 region has 17 residues. Deletions cut 2 bases from V and 0 bases from J, with 16 bases between. The CDR3 coding sequence is TGTGCTAGTGGTTTGTCCCTCTCGCCCGGCATGAACACTGAAGCTTTCTTT. Its translation is CASGLSLSPGMNTEAFF. Complete variable domain (other parts from reference TRBV12-5 and TRBJ1-1): DARVTQTPRHKVTEMGQEVTMRCQPILGHNTVFWYRQTMMQGLELLAYFRNRAPLDDSGMPKDRFSAEMPDATLATLKIQPSEPRDSAVYFCASGLSLSPGMNTEAFFGQGTRLTVV.

This clone was picked up a small number of times. The J gene is TRBJ1-3, the V gene TRBV9; the match to TRBD1 covers 7 bases. The CDR3 length is 13 residues. Per germline, CDR1 SGDLS and CDR2 YYNGEE. The V gene end was trimmed by 4 bases and the J gene end by 7 bases; junction bases not matched to a gene: 5. CDR3 residues: CASSTLTGNTIYF. CDR3 nucleotides: TGTGCCAGCAGCACTCTGACAGGGAACACCATATATTTT.

This clone has just a few counts. J is TRBJ2-5 and V is TRBV30; no clear D. From germline, CDR1 is GTSNPN and CDR2 SVGIG (reference sequence). This CDR3 has 13 residues. V was pared by 0 bases and J by 3 bases, with 8 bases between. The CDR3: CAWSVERKETQYF. Written as DNA, the CDR3 is TGTGCCTGGAGTGTAGAAAGGAAAGAGACCCAGTACTTC.

This clone was found a few times. The CDR3 nucleotides are TGTGCCAGCAGCTGGGACAGGGCCAACTACGAGCAGTACTTC. Translated: CASSWDRANYEQYF. The chain joins TRBV11-2 to TRBJ2-7; 9 positions agree with TRBD1. V shed 4 bases, J shed 3 bases, and the junction held 4 bases outside the gene matches. CDR3 size: 14 residues. Germline loops: CDR1 SGHAT, CDR2 FQNNGV.

The chain employs TRBV7-9 and TRBJ2-1; 7 bases match TRBD2. J lost 8 bases, V lost 0 bases, and 10 bases had no gene match. The length of the CDR3 is 16 residues. Germline V gene sequence: CDR1 SEHNR, CDR2 FQNEAQ (reference sequence). The CDR3 nucleotides read TGTGCCAGCAGCTTAGCTAGGGACTACCTTAGGGATGAGCAGTTCTTC. Translated: CASSLARDYLRDEQFF.

The chain couples TRBV10-2 to TRBJ2-5; 9 bases align to TRBD1. After removal of 6 bases from V and 5 bases from J, the junction contained 4 bases not matched to a gene. The germline gives CDR1 WSHSY, CDR2 SAAADI. The CDR3 consists of 13 residues. The CDR3 is CASSGTGRETQYF. In DNA, the CDR3 is TGCGCCAGCAGCGGGACAGGGAGGGAGACCCAGTACTTC.